The present T cell receptor beta chain was sequenced within a study of regulatory T cells in long-lasting Graves disease. Arm-PCR with iRepertoire HTBI primers amplified the CDR3 regions for these TCR beta libraries. MiXCR, applied by TCRdb to the multiplex PCR reads, yields one record per CDR3 protein. The sample carries more than 400,000 distinct CDR3 sequences, 15% to 20% recorded once. Germline assignment: CDR1 SQVTM and CDR2 ANQGSEA. The CDR3 sequence is 15 residues long. Trimming took off 1 base at V and 3 bases at J, with 16 bases between the two ends. Time point reported: newly diagnosed GD, antithyroid drugs for less than 3 months. With RNA extracted from PBMCs as input, the TCR library was made. This clonotype was seen many times. Antigen: not known. Regarding the study as a whole: Favored usage of TRBV28, TRBJ1-2 and TRBJ2-5 was recorded in persistent disease.

This sample also belongs to another study, concerning T cells in Graves' hyperthyroidism and ophthalmopathy. That study adds: In the first-round RT-PCR of the TCR CDR3, the HTBI primer set was used. A median around 6.8 months before onset, the model predicted ophthalmopathy.

V and J are TRBV29-1 and TRBJ2-7; perhaps TRBD2 as D (7 bases). The sequenced sample was peripheral blood mononuclear cells (PBMCs), obtained at new diagnosis, from a patient treated with antithyroid drugs. This TCR came from a man aged 40-49 years with Graves disease. In nucleotides, the CDR3 is TGCAGCGTTGAAGGAGTGGAGGGGGGGGGCTACGAGCAGTACTTC. Its protein is CSVEGVEGGGYEQYF.